Below are 11 T cell receptor beta chains sequenced from a single sample in a study of blood T cell repertoires in COVID-19. Repertoires were generated with immunoSEQ multiplex PCR, while TCRdb's copy carries only in-frame clones and drops some. The table records about 200,000 clones, approximately 83% of them present only once. The sequencing input was PBMCs or T cells enriched from blood (not recorded which). The receptors derive from a woman aged 50 to 60 who had been exposed to COVID-19.

This clone is a singleton in its sample. CDR3 loop: CATSGGALNTGELFF. DNA of the CDR3: TGTGCAACTAGCGGGGGAGCGTTGAACACCGGGGAGCTGTTTTTT. V is TRBV19 and J is TRBJ2-2; 11 nucleotides agree with TRBD2. This CDR3 is 15 amino acids long. Germline CDR1 and CDR2: LNHDA and SQIVND (reference sequence).

This chain joins TRBV4-1 and TRBJ1-1, with 7 bases matching TRBD1. The CDR3 sequence is 17 residues long. In germline, CDR1 is MGHRA, CDR2 YSYEKL. Trimming removed 1 base from V and 3 bases from J; junction bases left unmatched: 11. The CDR3 DNA follows: TGCGCCAGCAGCCAAGGTGACAGGGTGCCTTGGGACACTGAAGCTTTCTTT. This gives the protein CASSQGDRVPWDTEAFF.

V is TRBV7-2 and J is TRBJ1-3; tentatively, D is TRBD1 (5 bases). CDR3 length equals 19 residues. The germline CDR1 and CDR2 sequences are SGHTA and FQGNSA. The ends were cut back, 1 base at V and 0 bases at J, with 19 bases in the middle. The CDR3 loop reads CASSLGVGQGISSGNTIYF. CDR3 DNA sequence: TGTGCCAGCAGCTTAGGTGTCGGGCAGGGAATAAGCTCTGGAAACACCATATATTTT.

This chain's CDR3 is CASSLDNGIFGWDRIWAFF. The CDR3 DNA reads TGTGCCAGCAGCTTAGATAATGGGATTTTTGGTTGGGACAGGATCTGGGCTTTCTTT. The chain carries TRBV11-3 and TRBJ1-1, with TRBD1 matching 8 bases. CDR1 and CDR2 (germline): SGHNT, YENEEA. The V gene end was trimmed by 0 bases and the J gene end by 11 bases; junction bases not matched to a gene: 23. The CDR3 totals 19 residues.

Regarding this clone: Distinct nucleotide sequences in the sample also encode this CDR3. This rearrangement joins TRBV28 to TRBJ1-2, with D unclear. The CDR3 has 12 residues. V dropped 2 bases and J dropped 4 bases, with 5 bases sitting between them. Germline-derived CDR1 and CDR2 are MDHEN and SYDVKM. CDR3 protein: CASSLVSYGYTF. The CDR3 DNA sequence: TGTGCCAGCAGTTTAGTGAGCTATGGCTACACCTTC.

The chain employs TRBV10-3 and TRBJ2-3, with D tentatively TRBD2 (6 bases). The V end lost 10 bases, the J end lost 3 bases, and 14 bases lay between the germline ends. Germline loops: CDR1 ENHRY, CDR2 SYGVKD. This CDR3 contains 13 residues. As DNA, the CDR3 is TGTGCCACCAGGAAACTAGCTACAGATACGCAGTATTTT. Its translation: CATRKLATDTQYF.

Note on this clone: Mismatch with germline at one junction end may stem from a read error. The chain carries TRBV6-1 and TRBJ1-4; weak D call: TRBD1 (6 bases). The CDR3 sequence is 15 residues long. CDR1 and CDR2 (germline): MNHNS, SASEGT. Here the CDR3 reads CASREGGGSSEKLFF. The CDR3 DNA follows: TGTGCCAGCAGGGAAGGGGGGGGAAGCAGTGAAAAACTGTTTTTT.

The genes are TRBV7-9 and TRBJ2-6; D remains ambiguous. CDR1 and CDR2 (germline): SEHNR, FQNEAQ (reference sequence). V was pared by 5 bases and J by 0 bases, with 5 bases between. The CDR3 is 14 amino acids. This CDR3 reads CASSILSGANVLTF. The CDR3 DNA reads as TGTGCCAGCAGCATCCTCTCTGGGGCCAACGTCCTGACTTTC. Full variable domain (missing parts from reference TRBV7-9 and TRBJ2-6): DTGVSQNPRHKITKRGQNVTFRCDPISEHNRLYWYRQTLGQGPEFLTYFQNEAQLEKSRLLSDRFSAERPKGSFSTLEIQRTEQGDSAMYLCASSILSGANVLTFGAGSRLTVL.

This rearrangement joins TRBV10-1 to TRBJ1-1, with 7 bases identical to TRBD1. Trimming took 9 bases from V and 4 from J; bases not matched to a gene: 8. The length of the CDR3 is 13 residues. Germline loops: CDR1 WNHNN, CDR2 SYGVQD (reference sequence). The CDR3 bases are TGCGCCAGGCCCAGGGGGATAGGCACTGAAGCTTTCTTT. Amino acid sequence: CARPRGIGTEAFF.

The chain carries TRBV28 and TRBJ2-7; TRBD1 might be the D (6 bases). CDR1 is MDHEN, CDR2 SYDVKM, per germline. Trimming removed 5 bases at V and 4 bases at J, with 15 bases between. This CDR3 comprises 14 residues. DNA of the CDR3: TGTGCCAGCAGTCCGGGACACCTGACATACGAGCAGTACTTC. It is translated as CASSPGHLTYEQYF.

This clone was recorded once. The rearrangement uses TRBV19 and TRBJ1-3; D is perhaps TRBD1 (6 bases). CDR3 length: 13 amino acids. Germline V lookup: CDR1 LNHDA, CDR2 SQIVND (reference sequence). Trimming cost V 5 bases and J 9 bases, with 14 bases left between them. CDR3: CASSASTGGTIYF. For the CDR3, the DNA is TGTGCCAGTAGTGCTTCGACAGGAGGCACCATATATTTT.